This TCR beta chain comes out of a study of response to subunit inactivated influenza vaccine. TCRdb reprocessed the RT-PCR reads with MiXCR, giving one entry per CDR3 protein. The sample includes around 790,000 distinct CDR3 sequences, 21% of them seen just once. General observations from the study: The authors proposed limited new T cell recruitment per seasonal influenza vaccination.

As concerns this clonotype: Its antigen is not known.

Sequenced material: PBMCs from blood, taken around 5 days after vaccination. This clonotype was obtained from a man aged 50 to 59 who received an inactivated influenza vaccine.

CDR3 amino acids: CASSYSRVKVETQYF. Here the CDR3 DNA reads TGTGCCAGCAGTTACTCGAGGGTTAAAGTAGAGACCCAGTACTTC. This rearrangement joins TRBV6-5 to TRBJ2-5; perhaps TRBD2 as D (5 bases). The germline gives CDR1 MNHEY, CDR2 SVGAGI. V was clipped by 0 bases and J by 4 bases, with 12 bases between them. The CDR3 has 15 residues.